These T cell receptor beta chains were read from a single sample in a study of blood T cell repertoires in COVID-19. The data were produced by immunoSEQ multiplex PCR, yet TCRdb's version contains in-frame clones alone and is incomplete. The table lists 290,000 or so clones, roughly 90% of them singletons, with 0.95% to 1.3% in the top ten. Material for sequencing was PBMCs or T cells enriched from blood (not recorded which). The receptors were sampled from a woman in her twenties or thirties who had recovered from COVID-19. CDR3s include the opening cysteine and the closing phenylalanine or tryptophan. Clone size is shown for a subset of rows, as once, few, many or a class of expanded clone.

V gene: TRBV11-2
clone size: -
J gene: TRBJ2-5
CDR3 protein: CASSLTGTDQETQYF

V gene: TRBV5-6
clone size: -
J gene: TRBJ2-3
CDR3 protein: CASSLASGTLDTQYF

V gene: TRBV30
clone size: once
J gene: TRBJ1-1
CDR3 protein: CAWSSRVRAFF

V gene: TRBV3-1/TRBV3-2
clone size: -
J gene: TRBJ1-1
CDR3 protein: CASSQTDGGSEAFF

V gene: TRBV5-1
clone size: -
J gene: TRBJ1-6
CDR3 protein: CASSPGQGAWNNSPLHF

V gene: TRBV7-2
clone size: -
J gene: TRBJ1-4
CDR3 protein: CASSLGQGTGNEKLFF

V gene: TRBV18
clone size: -
J gene: TRBJ2-3
CDR3 protein: CASSSYTSGTDTQYF

V gene: TRBV6-5
clone size: -
J gene: TRBJ2-7
CDR3 protein: CASRTGLPSSYEQYF

V gene: TRBV24-1
clone size: -
J gene: TRBJ2-1
CDR3 protein: CATSRREVYNEQFF

V gene: TRBV11-1
clone size: once
J gene: TRBJ2-2
CDR3 protein: CASRRRTGELFF

V gene: TRBV5-1
clone size: -
J gene: TRBJ2-2
CDR3 protein: CASSLTSVTGELFF

V gene: TRBV29-1
clone size: -
J gene: TRBJ2-1
CDR3 protein: CSVASGRSLLSNEQFF

V gene: TRBV30
clone size: -
J gene: TRBJ2-1
CDR3 protein: CAWTVNNEQFF

V gene: TRBV19
clone size: few
J gene: TRBJ1-2
CDR3 protein: CASSKVGEGYGYTF

V gene: TRBV25-1
clone size: -
J gene: TRBJ2-1
CDR3 protein: CASSPFPSTGMVNEQFF

V gene: TRBV5-6
clone size: -
J gene: TRBJ2-5
CDR3 protein: CASSLGLAVVQETQYF

V gene: TRBV11-2
clone size: once
J gene: TRBJ2-7
CDR3 protein: CASSSPGQGVSYEQYF

V gene: TRBV6-4
clone size: many
J gene: TRBJ2-3
CDR3 protein: CASSSGSTDTQYF

V gene: TRBV24-1
clone size: -
J gene: TRBJ1-2
CDR3 protein: CATSDYRAGYTF

V gene: TRBV4-3
clone size: -
J gene: TRBJ2-7
CDR3 protein: CASSSQLGLTAYEQYF

V gene: TRBV7-3
clone size: few
J gene: TRBJ2-1
CDR3 protein: CASSRLAEGNEQFF

V gene: TRBV5-5
clone size: -
J gene: TRBJ2-2
CDR3 protein: CASSFRETGGTNTGELFF

V gene: TRBV18
clone size: -
J gene: TRBJ2-1
CDR3 protein: CASSAPSSNEQFF

V gene: TRBV15
clone size: -
J gene: TRBJ2-5
CDR3 protein: CATSRRGTEQETQYF

V gene: TRBV19
clone size: -
J gene: TRBJ2-2
CDR3 protein: CASSTTGGANTGELFF

V gene: TRBV6-2/TRBV6-3
clone size: few
J gene: TRBJ2-7
CDR3 protein: CASSSWGSGSSYEQYF

V gene: TRBV7-2
clone size: -
J gene: TRBJ2-4
CDR3 protein: CASSVQATENIQYF

V gene: TRBV12-3/TRBV12-4
clone size: -
J gene: TRBJ2-5
CDR3 protein: CASSTGVQETQYF

V gene: TRBV5-5
clone size: -
J gene: TRBJ2-6
CDR3 protein: CASSLGPPGYSGANVLTF

V gene: TRBV10-3
clone size: -
J gene: TRBJ2-7
CDR3 protein: CAISESYPGRDRPYEQYF

V gene: TRBV14
clone size: -
J gene: TRBJ2-2
CDR3 protein: CASRLTGMGELFF

V gene: TRBV19
clone size: -
J gene: TRBJ1-2
CDR3 protein: CASRGAGGHGYTF

V gene: TRBV24-1
clone size: -
J gene: TRBJ2-2
CDR3 protein: CATRPGTGFTGELFF

V gene: TRBV18
clone size: -
J gene: TRBJ1-2
CDR3 protein: CASSPPAGTNYGYTF

V gene: TRBV30
clone size: few
J gene: TRBJ1-3
CDR3 protein: CAWTRDRSRGNTIYF

V gene: TRBV19
clone size: -
J gene: TRBJ1-1
CDR3 protein: CASSIDRTKDIMNTEAFF

V gene: TRBV5-4
clone size: few
J gene: TRBJ2-7
CDR3 protein: CASEDRGRSYEQYF

V gene: TRBV5-1
clone size: -
J gene: TRBJ1-2
CDR3 protein: CASSLGIFRDRPYGYTF

V gene: TRBV7-9
clone size: -
J gene: TRBJ2-5
CDR3 protein: CASSAIDRGSVTQYF

V gene: TRBV28
clone size: -
J gene: TRBJ1-3
CDR3 protein: CASSSSDRAGNTIYF

V gene: TRBV6-5
clone size: -
J gene: TRBJ2-7
CDR3 protein: CASSYVQFYEQYF

V gene: TRBV27
clone size: -
J gene: TRBJ2-7
CDR3 protein: CASTPMQGSYEQYF

V gene: TRBV9
clone size: -
J gene: TRBJ2-1
CDR3 protein: CASSPGLADYNEQFF

V gene: TRBV10-2
clone size: -
J gene: TRBJ1-3
CDR3 protein: CASGGDWGNTIYF

V gene: TRBV7-9
clone size: -
J gene: TRBJ2-3
CDR3 protein: CASRPAAALTDTQYF

V gene: TRBV7-2
clone size: -
J gene: TRBJ1-4
CDR3 protein: CASSLAGRIIEKLFF

V gene: TRBV5-1
clone size: -
J gene: TRBJ2-7
CDR3 protein: CASSSGQGPYEQYF

V gene: TRBV7-3
clone size: -
J gene: TRBJ1-6
CDR3 protein: CASSNRSTFSPLHF

V gene: TRBV25-1
clone size: few
J gene: TRBJ2-4
CDR3 protein: CASSEGTVGDIQYF

V gene: TRBV11-2
clone size: few
J gene: TRBJ1-2
CDR3 protein: CASSLVVGYTF

V gene: TRBV28
clone size: -
J gene: TRBJ2-2
CDR3 protein: CASSGPGQGKPGELFF